The 16 T cell receptor beta chains below come from one sample, sequenced in a study of blood T cells in healthy people across ages. The authors ran a second PCR of 7 to 11 cycles using a sample-barcoded 5' primer and a J-beta primer mix. MiXCR, run by TCRdb on the 5' RACE reads, gives a single entry per CDR3 protein. Here the sample spans about 1 million distinct CDR3 sequences, 40% to 50% being singletons. Sequencing input: blood. The receptors originated from a woman in her sixties or seventies in good health.

The chain's CDR3 is CASSYSRDRGSDTQYF. In DNA, the CDR3 is TGTGCCAGCAGTTACTCCCGGGACAGGGGATCAGATACGCAGTATTTT. The chain is built from TRBV6-5 and TRBJ2-3, with 10 bases lining up with TRBD1. V lost 0 bases, J lost 4 bases, and 4 bases stayed unmatched. CDR3 length: 16 amino acids. CDR1 and CDR2 from the germline V gene are MNHEY and SVGAGI.

The V gene is TRBV18, the J gene TRBJ2-1; D not certain. CDR3 length: 17 amino acids. Looked up from germline, CDR1 is KGHSH and CDR2 is LQKENI. Trimming took off 0 bases at V and 2 bases at J, with 14 bases between the two ends. CDR3 bases: TGTGCCAGCTCACCACCGATTCTGAGTTCCGCCTACAATGAGCAGTTCTTC. Translation: CASSPPILSSAYNEQFF.

This clonotype was counted only a few times. This chain uses TRBV29-1 with TRBJ1-1; TRBD1 is a possible D gene (6 bases). Deletions cut 4 bases from V and 5 bases from J, with 11 bases between. This CDR3 has 12 amino acids. Germline-derived CDR1 and CDR2 are SQVTM and ANQGSEA. The CDR3 loop is CSVGGLGTEAFF. The CDR3 DNA reads TGCAGCGTTGGGGGGCTTGGGACTGAAGCTTTCTTT. Based on the CDR3 plus reference TRBV29-1 and TRBJ1-1, the full variable domain is SAVISQKPSRDICQRGTSLTIQCQVDSQVTMMFWYRQQPGQSLTLIATANQGSEATYESGFVIDKFPISRPNLTFSTLTVSNMSPEDSSIYLCSVGGLGTEAFFGQGTRLTVV.

This rearrangement joins TRBV7-8 to TRBJ2-7, with a possible D match to TRBD2 (5 bases). The CDR3 is made up of 16 amino acids. Germline V gene sequence: CDR1 SGHVS, CDR2 FQNEAQ. Trimming shortened V by 2 bases and J by 0 bases, and 14 bases separated the two germline ends. The chain's CDR3 is CASSLYGGSNSYEQYF. The CDR3, as DNA: TGTGCCAGCAGCTTATATGGCGGGTCAAACTCCTACGAGCAGTACTTC.

The rearrangement joins TRBV9 to TRBJ2-7; maybe TRBD2 (5 bases). V lost 3 bases to trimming and J lost 6 bases, with 25 bases between them. CDR3 length: 17 amino acids. Germline V lookup: CDR1 SGDLS, CDR2 YYNGEE. This chain's CDR3 is CASSAEDWRAFPTEQYF. The CDR3 DNA reads TGTGCCAGCAGCGCGGAGGACTGGAGAGCCTTCCCTACCGAGCAGTACTTC. Full variable domain (missing parts from reference TRBV9 and TRBJ2-7): DSGVTQTPKHLITATGQRVTLRCSPRSGDLSVYWYQQSLDQGLQFLIQYYNGEERAKGNILERFSAQQFPDLHSELNLSSLELGDSALYFCASSAEDWRAFPTEQYFGPGTRLTVT.

The chain carries TRBV7-8 and TRBJ2-7; D uncertain. The last part of the DNA fits TRBJ2-5 better; the J call may be wrong. The germline CDR1 and CDR2 sequences are SGHVS and FQNEAQ. The CDR3 sequence is 14 residues long. In nucleotides, the CDR3 is TGTGCCAGCAGCTCCGTTCTGTTGGTAGAGACCCAGTACTTC. It yields the protein CASSSVLLVETQYF.

This clonotype appeared many times. The chain has TRBV28 and TRBJ2-5; D may match TRBD1 or TRBD2 (7 bases each). Trimming took 4 bases from V and 5 from J, leaving 17 bases between them. The CDR3 is 15 residues long. From germline, CDR1 is MDHEN and CDR2 SYDVKM. The DNA of the CDR3 is TGTGCCAGCAGTTCACCACAGGGGCGGGGGGAGACCCAGTACTTC. It yields the protein CASSSPQGRGETQYF. Full variable domain (remainder filled in from reference TRBV28 and TRBJ2-5): DVKVTQSSRYLVKRTGEKVFLECVQDMDHENMFWYRQDPGLGLRLIYFSYDVKMKEKGDIPEGYSVSREKKERFSLILESASTNQTSMYLCASSSPQGRGETQYFGPGTRLLVL.

J is TRBJ1-2 and V is TRBV28; 7 bases line up with TRBD1. Per germline, CDR1 MDHEN and CDR2 SYDVKM. After removal of 4 bases from V and 3 bases from J, the junction contained 8 bases not matched to a gene. The CDR3 loop spans 15 amino acids. CDR3 sequence reads: CASSSSGQSYYGYTF. For the CDR3, the DNA is TGTGCCAGCAGTTCCTCGGGACAGAGTTACTATGGCTACACCTTC.

This clonotype occurred once. The V gene is TRBV10-2, the J gene TRBJ2-5, with TRBD2 matching 7 bases. The CDR3 length is 12 residues. V was clipped by 4 bases and J by 11 bases; unmatched bases: 7. The V gene's germline CDR1 is WSHSY and CDR2 SAAADI. The CDR3 protein is CASSGLAREQYF. Here the CDR3 DNA reads TGCGCCAGCAGTGGGCTAGCGCGGGAGCAGTACTTC.

This clonotype has only one observation. V is TRBV7-9 and J is TRBJ1-1; 7 bases match TRBD1. The ends lost 5 bases at V and 6 bases at J; junction bases unmatched: 12. CDR1 and CDR2 (germline): SEHNR, FQNEAQ (reference sequence). The CDR3 length is 15 residues. The CDR3 loop reads CASSPGGGRLSEAFF. The CDR3 nucleotides read TGTGCCAGCAGCCCAGGGGGGGGCCGGTTGTCTGAAGCTTTCTTT. The full variable domain, with the rest looked up from reference TRBV7-9 and TRBJ1-1, is DTGVSQNPRHKITKRGQNVTFRCDPISEHNRLYWYRQTLGQGPEFLTYFQNEAQLEKSRLLSDRFSAERPKGSFSTLEIQRTEQGDSAMYLCASSPGGGRLSEAFFGQGTRLTVV.

The gene calls are TRBV7-8 and TRBJ1-2; 9 bases line up with TRBD1. Germline V CDR1 and CDR2: SGHVS, FQNEAQ. Trimming at V came to 5 bases and at J to 4 bases, leaving 5 bases not matched to a gene. The CDR3 is 14 residues long. The CDR3 sequence is CASSTRDRAYGYTF. The CDR3 DNA is TGTGCCAGCAGCACCCGGGACAGGGCCTATGGCTACACCTTC.

The rearrangement joins TRBV9 to TRBJ2-5; D unclear. The CDR3 has 14 amino acids. V shed 4 bases and J shed 5 bases, with 15 bases lying between them. The germline gives CDR1 SGDLS, CDR2 YYNGEE. The CDR3 DNA is TGTGCCAGCAGCTTTAAAGGACCTCCGGAGACCCAGTACTTC. As protein: CASSFKGPPETQYF.

The rearrangement links TRBV20-1 to TRBJ1-5; 8 bases fit TRBD1. Germline trimming cut 6 bases from V and 6 bases from J; bases unmatched to any gene: 10. CDR1 and CDR2 from the germline V gene are DFQATT and SNEGSKA (reference sequence). CDR3 length: 14 residues. The CDR3 bases are TGCAGTGCAACTACAGGGGGTAAGGCTCAGCCCCAGCATTTT. This translates into CSATTGGKAQPQHF.

This clonotype was seen only a few times. The chain recombines TRBV20-1 with TRBJ2-7; 8 bases are a match to TRBD2. The CDR3 length is 16 residues. Germline lookup yields CDR1 DFQATT and CDR2 SNEGSKA (reference sequence). After removal of 1 base from V and 4 bases from J, the junction contained 12 bases not matched to a gene. The CDR3 bases are TGCAGTGCTAGAGGGTCGTTACGGGAGGGCCCTTACGAGCAGTACTTC. This codes for CSARGSLREGPYEQYF.

This clonotype has just a few counts. The V and J genes are TRBV27 and TRBJ2-3, with D maybe TRBD2 (6 bases). V was cut by 3 bases and J by 1 base, with 11 bases left in between. This CDR3 has 15 amino acids. Germline CDR1 MNHEY, CDR2 SMNVEV (reference sequence). The CDR3 DNA sequence: TGTGCCAGCAGTTTTCGGGGGAGCGGCACAGATACGCAGTATTTT. It is translated as CASSFRGSGTDTQYF.

This chain uses TRBV10-3 with TRBJ2-7; TRBD1 agrees at 10 bases. Germline-derived CDR1 and CDR2 are ENHRY and SYGVKD. The CDR3 is 16 amino acids. Losses at the gene ends were 3 bases for V and 7 bases for J; bases not matched to a gene: 12. The CDR3 DNA follows: TGTGCCATCAGTGACCCGGGACAGGGGCGTTACAATGAGCAGTACTTC. Translated, it gives CAISDPGQGRYNEQYF.